A single sample gave rise to the 15 T cell receptor beta chains below, sequenced in a study of cytomegalovirus exposure and HLA in healthy donors. Vbeta (60) and Jbeta (13) primers were used in the PCR. The table came from immunoSEQ multiplex PCR; TCRdb's copy has only in-frame clones and leaves some out. This sample has over 200,000 clones; about 80% occur once, and the top ten carry more than 0.5%. The sequenced sample consisted of PBMCs. The receptor source for this set is a middle-aged woman in good health and CMV-seronegative.

V is TRBV2 and J is TRBJ2-7; 9 bases are a match to TRBD1. Germline trimming cut 5 bases from V and 6 bases from J; bases unmatched to any gene: 11. The CDR3 contains 15 residues. Germline V CDR1 and CDR2: SNHLY, FYNNEI. The CDR3 reads CASSYYRDREAEQYF. As DNA, the CDR3 is TGTGCCAGCAGTTACTACCGGGACAGGGAGGCCGAGCAGTACTTC.

The chain links TRBV28 to TRBJ1-6; D is uncertain. Germline assignment: CDR1 MDHEN and CDR2 SYDVKM. V was pared by 3 bases and J by 6 bases, with 12 bases between. The CDR3 is 15 residues long. The CDR3: CASSLLRGSNSPLHF. Here the CDR3 DNA reads TGTGCCAGCAGTTTGCTGCGAGGAAGTAATTCACCCCTCCACTTT.

The rearrangement joins TRBV7-3 to TRBJ2-3; the match to TRBD2 covers 7 bases. Trimming cost V 0 bases and J 2 bases; bases outside gene matches: 5. The CDR3 sequence is 16 residues long. Germline V gene lookup returns CDR1 SGHTA and CDR2 FQGTGA. This CDR3 reads CASSLTASGYTDTQYF. CDR3 DNA sequence: TGTGCCAGCAGCTTAACGGCTAGCGGTTACACAGATACGCAGTATTTT.

J is TRBJ2-3 and V is TRBV4-2; unclear D gene. CDR3 size: 12 residues. V lost 1 base and J lost 5, with 4 bases in between. The germline V gene encodes CDR1 LGHNA and CDR2 YNFKEQ. This CDR3 reads CASSQARDTQYF. The CDR3 DNA sequence: TGTGCCAGCAGCCAAGCGCGAGATACGCAGTATTTT.

V usage is TRBV7-9 and J usage is TRBJ1-5, with D unclear. Germline V gene sequence: CDR1 SEHNR, CDR2 FQNEAQ (reference sequence). The ends were cut back, 5 bases at V and 9 bases at J, with 11 bases in the middle. The CDR3 spans 12 residues. CDR3 loop: CASSPEGGPQHF. For the CDR3, the DNA is TGTGCCAGCAGCCCAGAGGGTGGGCCCCAGCATTTT.

CDR3 amino acids: CASSPASGANEKLFF. CDR3 nucleotide sequence: TGTGCCAGCTCACCGGCCTCCGGGGCTAATGAAAAACTGTTTTTT. The rearrangement joins TRBV18 to TRBJ1-4, with no clear D. Between the trimmed V and J ends, which lost 3 bases and 3 bases, there was a span of 11 bases. The CDR3 length is 15 residues. CDR1 and CDR2 (germline): KGHSH, LQKENI.

J is TRBJ2-1 and V is TRBV4-3, with TRBD1 as a possible D gene (6 bases). In germline, CDR1 is LGHNA, CDR2 YSLEER. Trimming took off 2 bases at V and 5 bases at J, with 16 bases between the two ends. The CDR3 has 16 amino acids. In nucleotides, the CDR3 is TGCGCCAGCAGCCAATTGGCAGGGGATTTGGACAATGAGCAGTTCTTC. Amino acid sequence: CASSQLAGDLDNEQFF.

The rearrangement uses TRBV5-4 and TRBJ2-3, with D tentatively TRBD2 (7 bases). CDR1 is SGHNT and CDR2 is YYREEE in the germline V gene (reference sequence). The V end was cut by 1 base, the J end by 0 bases, with 12 bases between. The CDR3 runs to 16 residues. The chain's CDR3 is CASSLSGGASTDTQYF. The CDR3 DNA sequence: TGTGCCAGCAGCTTGTCTGGGGGGGCGAGCACAGATACGCAGTATTTT.

The chain combines TRBV25-1 with TRBJ2-3; 7 bases match TRBD1. Germline CDR1 MGHDK, CDR2 SYGVNS. CDR3 length: 15 amino acids. The junction had 11 bases not matched to a gene; V was cut back by 9 bases and J by 2 bases. The CDR3: CASVSGQQATDTQYF. The CDR3 nucleotides are TGTGCCAGTGTATCGGGACAGCAAGCCACAGATACGCAGTATTTT.

About this clone itself: The same CDR3 can be traced to other DNA sequences in this sample. The V gene is TRBV20-1, the J gene TRBJ2-7; D remains ambiguous. The CDR3 runs 11 residues. V shed 1 base and J shed 3 bases, with 4 bases lying between them. Germline CDR1 and CDR2: DFQATT and SNEGSKA (reference sequence). The CDR3 loop reads CSARGGYEQYF. CDR3 coding DNA: TGCAGTGCTAGAGGAGGCTACGAGCAGTACTTC.

The chain joins TRBV18 to TRBJ2-1; 12 nucleotides line up with TRBD2. J gave up 5 bases and V 3 bases, and 8 bases lay outside the gene matches. From germline, CDR1 is KGHSH and CDR2 LQKENI. This CDR3 contains 17 residues. This CDR3 is CASSPPSGGDGNNEQFF. Here the CDR3 DNA reads TGTGCCAGCTCACCGCCTAGCGGGGGGGATGGTAACAATGAGCAGTTCTTC.

The chain has TRBV6-5 and TRBJ1-1, with 8 positions matching TRBD1. The CDR3 is made up of 15 amino acids. The V gene end was trimmed by 7 bases and the J gene end by 1 base; junction bases not matched to a gene: 8. Looked up from germline, CDR1 is MNHEY and CDR2 is SVGAGI. The CDR3: CASNDRGLPNTEAFF. In DNA form, the CDR3 reads TGTGCCAGCAACGACAGGGGCCTTCCGAACACTGAAGCTTTCTTT.

This rearrangement joins TRBV28 to TRBJ2-2; 8 positions agree with TRBD2. Germline V gene lookup returns CDR1 MDHEN and CDR2 SYDVKM. V shed 5 bases and J 2 bases; nucleotides not matched to a gene: 10. There are 17 residues in the CDR3. The CDR3 spells CASSPSLAGVNTGELFF. The CDR3 region has the DNA TGTGCCAGCAGTCCCTCTCTAGCGGGTGTAAACACCGGGGAGCTGTTTTTT.

To note about this clone: The identical CDR3 is also encoded by other nucleotide sequences in the sample. The chain has TRBV7-9 and TRBJ1-5; 7 nucleotides align to TRBD1. The V segment lost 6 bases and the J segment 7 bases; nucleotides outside the gene matches: 18. This CDR3 is built from 17 residues. Looked up from germline, CDR1 is SEHNR and CDR2 is FQNEAQ (reference sequence). CDR3 bases: TGTGCCAGCAGTCCCGGTGGGGGACAGAGAAGCTTGCAGCCCCAGCATTTT. Its translation: CASSPGGGQRSLQPQHF.

The chain couples TRBV30 to TRBJ1-6; D is possibly TRBD1 (5 bases). Germline values: CDR1 GTSNPN, CDR2 SVGIG (reference sequence). The CDR3 spans 17 residues. Trimming removed 3 bases at V and 0 bases at J, with 15 bases between. CDR3 protein: CAWSPNRTPSYNSPLHF. The CDR3 DNA sequence: TGTGCCTGGAGCCCGAACAGGACACCCTCCTATAATTCACCCCTCCACTTT.